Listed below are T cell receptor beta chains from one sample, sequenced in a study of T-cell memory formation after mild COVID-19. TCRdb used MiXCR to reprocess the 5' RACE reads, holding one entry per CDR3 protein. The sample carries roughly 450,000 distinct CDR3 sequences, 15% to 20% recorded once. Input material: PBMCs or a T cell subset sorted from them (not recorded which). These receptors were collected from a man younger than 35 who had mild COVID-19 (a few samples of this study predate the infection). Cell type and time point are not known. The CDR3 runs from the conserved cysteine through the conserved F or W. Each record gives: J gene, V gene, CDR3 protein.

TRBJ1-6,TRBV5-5,CASSLLGLESPLHF
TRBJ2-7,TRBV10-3,CASSGLAGGAIYEQYF
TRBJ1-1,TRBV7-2,CASSGRFGMNTEAFF
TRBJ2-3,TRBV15,CATSRLTREGQYF
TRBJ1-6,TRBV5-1,CASSPGDGRQPPLHF
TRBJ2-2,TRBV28,CASSFRVDTGELFF
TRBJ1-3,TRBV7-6,CASSRLVSGNTIYF
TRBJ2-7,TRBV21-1,CASSNGRIYEQYF
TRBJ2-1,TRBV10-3,CAISDWAREQFF
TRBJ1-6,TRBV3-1,CASSQEYTGASPLHF
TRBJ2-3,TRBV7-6,CASSLAVPAGALEDTQYF
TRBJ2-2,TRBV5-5,CASSLPGALGTGELFF
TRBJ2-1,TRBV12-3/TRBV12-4,CASRDLAGLFF
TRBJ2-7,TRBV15,CATSGGTLSSYEQYF
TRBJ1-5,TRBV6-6,CASSPDREPQHF
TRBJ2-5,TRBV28,CASSLFGAGETQYF
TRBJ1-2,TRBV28,CASSLNGEVFYTF
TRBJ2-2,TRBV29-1,CSVEDGTVNTGELFF
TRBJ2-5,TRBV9,CASSGSGEETQYF
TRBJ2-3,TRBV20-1,CSGTGAPSGSTDTQYF
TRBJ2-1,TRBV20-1,CSRGGSSYNEQFF
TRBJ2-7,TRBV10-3,CAISESFPLPYEQYF
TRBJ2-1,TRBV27,CASSKPGPFAEQFF
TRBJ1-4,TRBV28,CASRFPGQNNEKLFF
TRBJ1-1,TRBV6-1,CASSEALGTGVTEAFF
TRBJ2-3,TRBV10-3,CAISELGQGADTQYF
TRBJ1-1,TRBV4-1,CASSLRRVQNTEAFF
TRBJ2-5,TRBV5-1,CASSPGTDETQYF
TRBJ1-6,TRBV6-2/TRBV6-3,CASRTLTLTDRRVGYSPLHF
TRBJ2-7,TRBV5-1,CASSPGTGGVEQYF
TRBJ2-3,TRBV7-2,CASSLAAGADTQYF
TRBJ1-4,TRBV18,CASSPLGGSEKLFF
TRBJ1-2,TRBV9,CASSVVGGGSHGYTF
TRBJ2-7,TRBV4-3,CASSQESLTEALGEYEQYF
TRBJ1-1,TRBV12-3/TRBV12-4,CASTMWLGGTEAFF
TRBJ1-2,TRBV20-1,CSATAGVTNYGYTF
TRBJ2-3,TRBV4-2,CASSPSGETDTQYF
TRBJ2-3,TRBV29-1,CSVDEYLGDTQYF